Reported below is one TCR beta chain. Under the authors' procedure: Quantification of nucleated cells was approximated via reference gene primer amplification. Libraries were prepared by immunoSEQ multiplex PCR; TCRdb keeps only in-frame clonotypes and omits some of them. V, J and clone size reflect that table, while D and trimming were determined from the DNA. The table shows about 170,000 clones, with about 88% occurring only once. The data derive from a study of blood T cell repertoires in COVID-19. Whole-study context: Specimens from acute and convalescent COVID-19 originated in the United States, Italy and Spain. Sources were T cells, B-cell-depleted T cells, or PBMCs; the material itself was cDNA or gDNA.

J gave up 2 bases and V 4 bases, and 14 bases lay outside the gene matches. In germline, CDR1 is LGHDT, CDR2 YNNKEL (reference sequence). The CDR3 extends over 20 amino acids. This sequence joins TRBV3-1 (or the pseudogene TRBV3-2) and TRBJ2-3, with 14 bases identical to TRBD2. Sequencing was carried out using peripheral blood. The TCR was taken from a man in his fifties who had recovered from COVID-19. CDR3 loop: CASSRWSSGLAGDPTDTQYF. CDR3 DNA sequence: TGTGCCAGCAGCCGTTGGTCGTCGGGACTAGCGGGGGACCCCACAGATACGCAGTATTTT.